These 21 T cell receptor beta chains came from one sample sequenced in a study of beta chain features in type 1 diabetes. Of the isolated RNA, all was reverse transcribed, and so the sequenced material was expressed TCRB transcripts. The data were produced by immunoSEQ multiplex PCR, yet TCRdb's version contains in-frame clones alone and is incomplete. The table lists hundreds of thousands of clones, approximately 30% of them singletons, with about 0.065% in the top ten. Sequencing was done on a sample of naive CD4+ T cells from blood. The origin of the receptors is a man between 18 and 35 years old in good health.

This clone was counted a few times. At the DNA level, this CDR3 is encoded by other sequences in the same sample as well. This rearrangement joins TRBV30 to TRBJ1-3; D remains ambiguous. V was pared by 1 base and J by 1 base, with 2 bases between. Germline CDR1 is GTSNPN and CDR2 is SVGIG (reference sequence). CDR3 size: 12 residues. CDR3 DNA sequence: TGTGCCTGGAGTGCTTCTGGAAACACCATATATTTT. Translating gives CAWSASGNTIYF.

The gene calls are TRBV30 and TRBJ2-7; tentatively, D is TRBD2 (6 bases). V dropped 7 bases and J dropped 2 bases, with 12 bases sitting between them. The CDR3 spans 12 residues. Germline assignment: CDR1 GTSNPN and CDR2 SVGIG (reference sequence). The CDR3 region has the DNA TGTGCCTCCGGGACTTATACCTACGAGCAGTACTTC. It is translated as CASGTYTYEQYF.

Comment on this clone: Its ends do not fully match the called genes, so a read error is possible. The chain recombines TRBV5-4 with TRBJ2-1, with TRBD1 as a possible D gene (6 bases). In germline, CDR1 is SGHNT, CDR2 YYREEE (reference sequence). The CDR3 is made up of 15 amino acids. In nucleotides, the CDR3 is TGCGCCAGCAGCCCAACGGACAGAAGACACAATGAGCAGTTCTTC. This encodes CASSPTDRRHNEQFF.

This clone was picked up a small number of times. This rearrangement joins TRBV10-3 to TRBJ2-7; possible D gene TRBD2, 5 bases. V was clipped by 3 bases and J by 7 bases, with 10 bases between them. The germline V gene encodes CDR1 ENHRY and CDR2 SYGVKD. This CDR3 comprises 12 residues. The CDR3 is CAISEREWEQYF. CDR3 nucleotide sequence: TGTGCCATCAGTGAAAGGGAGTGGGAGCAGTACTTC.

The CDR3 sequence is CASSLGNEQYF. The CDR3 DNA follows: TGTGCCAGCAGTTTAGGGAACGAGCAGTACTTC. The rearrangement uses TRBV27 and TRBJ2-7, with D unclear. The CDR3 covers 11 residues. Germline loops: CDR1 MNHEY, CDR2 SMNVEV (reference sequence). Trimming removed 2 bases at V and 5 bases at J, with 4 bases between.

The chain is built from TRBV9 and TRBJ2-2, with TRBD2 as a possible D gene (5 bases). The CDR3 length is 15 residues. Germline lookup yields CDR1 SGDLS and CDR2 YYNGEE. Trimming stripped 0 bases from V and 3 bases from J, with 9 bases between. CDR3 residues: CASSVGLPDTGELFF. The CDR3 nucleotides read TGTGCCAGCAGCGTAGGACTACCCGACACCGGGGAGCTGTTTTTT.

This clone was seen only a few times. The chain combines TRBV7-9 with TRBJ2-7; TRBD2 matches 12 bases. CDR1 and CDR2 from the germline V gene are SEHNR and FQNEAQ (reference sequence). CDR3 length: 15 residues. The V gene end was trimmed by 6 bases and the J gene end by 4 bases; junction bases not matched to a gene: 7. In DNA, the CDR3 is TGTGCCAGCAGATTACTAGCGGGAGGTCAGTACGAGCAGTACTTC. Translating it yields CASRLLAGGQYEQYF.

The rearrangement uses TRBV9 and TRBJ2-3; D unresolved. Trimming stripped 1 base from V and 6 bases from J, with 15 bases between. The CDR3 runs 15 residues. From germline, CDR1 is SGDLS and CDR2 YYNGEE. The DNA of the CDR3 is TGTGCCAGCAGCGTAAGCCCCGCAGGTGGGGATACGCAGTATTTT. Encoded protein: CASSVSPAGGDTQYF.

Comment on this clone: The sample has other DNA sequences that encode this CDR3 too. This chain uses TRBV7-9 with TRBJ2-7; D gene ambiguous. Trimming took 5 bases from V and 1 from J, leaving 6 bases between them. Germline V gives CDR1 SEHNR, CDR2 FQNEAQ (reference sequence). This CDR3 region has 12 residues. The CDR3 DNA reads TGTGCCAGCAGCCCTGGGTCCTACGAGCAGTACTTC. Protein product: CASSPGSYEQYF. Combining the CDR3 with reference TRBV7-9 and TRBJ2-7 gives the whole variable domain DTGVSQNPRHKITKRGQNVTFRCDPISEHNRLYWYRQTLGQGPEFLTYFQNEAQLEKSRLLSDRFSAERPKGSFSTLEIQRTEQGDSAMYLCASSPGSYEQYFGPGTRLTVT.

The chain joins TRBV4-1 to TRBJ2-2; 9 bases agree with TRBD2. Germline V gene lookup returns CDR1 MGHRA and CDR2 YSYEKL. CDR3 length: 16 residues. Written as DNA, the CDR3 is TGCGCTGCTTCTCATAGCGGGAGAAGTGCCACCGGGGAGCTGTTTTTT. Protein: CAASHSGRSATGELFF.

This clone was counted between two and nine times. The chain recombines TRBV7-3 with TRBJ2-1; D call uncertain. The CDR3 is 15 amino acids. Trimming removed 1 base from V and 7 bases from J, with 14 bases in between. Per the germline V gene, CDR1 is SGHTA and CDR2 is FQGTGA. Here the CDR3 reads CASSLSPAPANEQFF. CDR3 bases: TGTGCCAGCAGCTTAAGCCCTGCTCCTGCTAATGAGCAGTTCTTC. The complete variable domain, with remaining parts taken from reference TRBV7-3 and TRBJ2-1, reads GAGVSQTPSNKVTEKGKYVELRCDPISGHTALYWYRQSLGQGPEFLIYFQGTGAADDSGLPNDRFFAVRPEGSVSTLKIQRTERGDSAVYLCASSLSPAPANEQFFGPGTRLTVL.

The chain has TRBV4-3 and TRBJ2-7; no clear D gene. Germline CDR1 and CDR2: LGHNA and YSLEER. Deletions cut 0 bases from V and 3 bases from J, with 9 bases between. The CDR3 spans 14 residues. The CDR3 reads CASSQDGLHYEQYF. The CDR3 DNA reads as TGCGCCAGCAGCCAAGACGGGCTCCACTACGAGCAGTACTTC.

This clone has more than one count but fewer than ten. The chain links TRBV27 to TRBJ2-7; the match to TRBD1 covers 8 bases. This CDR3 contains 12 residues. The V gene's germline CDR1 is MNHEY and CDR2 SMNVEV (reference sequence). Trimming removed 2 bases from V and 10 bases from J; junction bases left unmatched: 4. CDR3 loop: CASSLPTGGQYF. CDR3 bases: TGTGCCAGCAGTTTACCAACAGGGGGACAGTACTTC.

CDR3 sequence: CASSPRDPWGEQFF. The CDR3 DNA sequence: TGTGCCAGCAGCCCGCGGGATCCATGGGGTGAGCAGTTCTTC. The chain uses TRBV13 and TRBJ2-1, with D possibly matching TRBD2 (6 bases). V was trimmed by 5 bases and J by 9 bases, leaving 17 bases between them. The CDR3 runs to 14 residues. The germline gives CDR1 PRHDT, CDR2 FYEKMQ (reference sequence). Supplemented by reference TRBV13 and TRBJ2-1, the full variable domain reads AAGVIQSPRHLIKEKRETATLKCYPIPRHDTVYWYQQGPGQDPQFLISFYEKMQSDKGSIPDRFSAQQFSDYHSELNMSSLELGDSALYFCASSPRDPWGEQFFGPGTRLTVL.

The sample holds a few counts of this clone. The chain uses TRBV7-9 and TRBJ2-7, with 8 bases lining up with TRBD2. CDR3 length: 15 amino acids. Trimming took 2 bases from V and 5 from J; bases not matched to a gene: 8. CDR1 and CDR2 from the germline V gene are SEHNR and FQNEAQ (reference sequence). The CDR3 nucleotides read TGTGCCAGCAGCTTAATGGAGCGGGAGAACCACGAGCAGTACTTC. As protein: CASSLMERENHEQYF.

This clone has only a few counts. The chain joins TRBV4-2 to TRBJ2-3, with D possibly being TRBD2 (5 bases). This CDR3 has 16 amino acids. Trimming removed 0 bases from V and 1 base from J, with 11 bases in between. The V gene's germline CDR1 is LGHNA and CDR2 YNFKEQ. CDR3 amino acids: CASSQEASRGTDTQYF. The CDR3 region has the DNA TGTGCCAGCAGCCAAGAAGCTAGCCGGGGCACAGATACGCAGTATTTT.

CDR3 amino acids: CASSQDGNRGDTQYF. CDR3 nucleotide sequence: TGTGCCAGCAGCCAAGACGGGAACAGGGGAGATACGCAGTATTTT. The rearrangement links TRBV14 to TRBJ2-3, with 7 bases identical to TRBD1. CDR3 length: 15 amino acids. Germline-derived CDR1 and CDR2 are SGHDN and FVKESK. V was pared by 0 bases and J by 5 bases, with 5 bases of the junction left unmatched.

Only a few counts were recorded for this clone. The chain links TRBV7-2 to TRBJ2-7; D tentatively reads TRBD1 or TRBD2 (5 bases each). V was cut by 5 bases and J by 7 bases, with 15 bases left in between. In germline, CDR1 is SGHTA, CDR2 FQGNSA. This CDR3 has 13 residues. For the CDR3, the DNA is TGTGCCAGCAGCCGGGACGGGCTGGGAGAGCAGTACTTC. It is translated as CASSRDGLGEQYF.

The sample holds a few counts of this clone. V and J are TRBV7-9 and TRBJ2-7; D not resolved. The CDR3 has 14 amino acids. From germline, CDR1 is SEHNR and CDR2 FQNEAQ (reference sequence). V lost 1 base to trimming and J lost 7 bases, with 14 bases between them. DNA for the CDR3: TGTGCCAGCAGCTTAGACTACCCTACGGGTGAGCAGTACTTC. Amino acid sequence: CASSLDYPTGEQYF. Combining the CDR3 with reference TRBV7-9 and TRBJ2-7 gives the whole variable domain DTGVSQNPRHKITKRGQNVTFRCDPISEHNRLYWYRQTLGQGPEFLTYFQNEAQLEKSRLLSDRFSAERPKGSFSTLEIQRTEQGDSAMYLCASSLDYPTGEQYFGPGTRLTVT.

V usage is TRBV15 and J usage is TRBJ1-4, with a possible D match to TRBD1 (6 bases). Trimming pared 5 bases from V and 8 bases from J, leaving 18 bases between. CDR1 and CDR2 (germline): LNHNV, YYDKDF (reference sequence). CDR3 length: 15 residues. CDR3 sequence: CATSRERAGDEKLFF. The CDR3 DNA reads as TGTGCCACCAGCCGGGAGCGGGCAGGGGACGAAAAACTGTTTTTT. Combining the CDR3 with reference TRBV15 and TRBJ1-4 gives the whole variable domain DAMVIQNPRYQVTQFGKPVTLSCSQTLNHNVMYWYQQKSSQAPKLLFHYYDKDFNNEADTPDNFQSRRPNTSFCFLDIRSPGLGDTAMYLCATSRERAGDEKLFFGSGTQLSVL.

The J gene is TRBJ2-3, the V gene TRBV5-1, with D hard to call. The germline gives CDR1 SGHRS, CDR2 YFSETQ. Trimming shortened V by 1 base and J by 2 bases, and 11 bases separated the two germline ends. This CDR3 is built from 15 residues. The CDR3 sequence: CASSLTVAYTDTQYF. In nucleotides, the CDR3 is TGCGCCAGCAGCTTGACGGTAGCTTACACAGATACGCAGTATTTT. The variable domain in full, completed from reference TRBV5-1 and TRBJ2-3, reads KAGVTQTPRYLIKTRGQQVTLSCSPISGHRSVSWYQQTPGQGLQFLFEYFSETQRNKGNFPGRFSGRQFSNSRSEMNVSTLELGDSALYLCASSLTVAYTDTQYFGPGTRLTVL.